The rows below give T cell receptor beta chains drawn from one sample of a study of cytomegalovirus exposure and HLA in healthy donors. TCRdb keeps only in-frame clones here, not all; method: immunoSEQ multiplex PCR. This table holds roughly 120,000 clones, 80% found once. The specimen was PBMCs. The receptors shown here come from a man aged 50-59 years in good health and CMV-seronegative. CDR3s leave out the opening cysteine and the closing phenylalanine or tryptophan. The order of the fields is J gene, V gene, clone size, D gene, CDR3 protein. A D gene is named only where the DNA matches it firmly. Only part of the rows carry a size: once, few, many, or a class if the clone is expanded.

>TRBJ2-7|TRBV5-4|once|TRBD1
ASSLVGQHYEQY
>TRBJ2-7|TRBV11-2|-|TRBD1
ASSTRTGPTGYEQY
>TRBJ1-3|TRBV5-1|-|-
ASSSAALSSGNTIY
>TRBJ1-1|TRBV28|-|-
ASSLPWTDTEAF
>TRBJ2-7|TRBV7-2|-|TRBD2
ASSYTSGLSSGWEQY
>TRBJ2-7|TRBV10-3|few|TRBD2
AISVSVGGSYEQY
>TRBJ2-7|TRBV11-2|-|-
ASSLDRLSYEQY
>TRBJ1-4|TRBV5-1|-|-
ASSLDGRGDEKLF
>TRBJ1-3|TRBV6-5|-|TRBD1
ASSGTGSGNTIY
>TRBJ1-5|TRBV19|-|TRBD1
ASSIRQGDQPQH
>TRBJ1-3|TRBV29-1|few|-
SGTGSGNTIY
>TRBJ2-6|TRBV6-1|-|-
ASSEALGPGANVLT
>TRBJ2-3|TRBV5-1|-|TRBD2
ASSREGGLSTDTQY
>TRBJ2-7|TRBV6-5|-|TRBD2
ASSYSTSGGDEQY
>TRBJ2-2|TRBV5-1|-|TRBD1
ASLRDSLRTGELF
>TRBJ1-2|TRBV28|-|-
ASSVAAPISYT
>TRBJ1-2|TRBV4-1|-|-
ASSLLGGSGYGYT
>TRBJ2-5|TRBV19|-|-
ASSQAGGPGRETQY
>TRBJ2-1|TRBV10-3|-|TRBD2
ATGGGGEQF
>TRBJ2-2|TRBV9|once|-
ASSVELGLPKNTGELF
>TRBJ1-1|TRBV5-1|-|TRBD1
ASRKVTGALQNTEAF
>TRBJ1-1|TRBV5-4|-|TRBD1
ASSKGQGQDTEAF
>TRBJ2-7|TRBV30|-|TRBD1
AWSQNRGPYEQY
>TRBJ1-5|TRBV2|-|-
ASNKDSYSNQPQH
>TRBJ1-3|TRBV19|-|-
ASSIAGGAGNTIY
>TRBJ1-1|TRBV29-1|-|TRBD1
SGTRQGNTEAF
>TRBJ2-3|TRBV5-1|-|-
ASSLFQGPDTQY
>TRBJ2-1|TRBV6-1|-|-
ASSEANTNEQF
>TRBJ1-1|TRBV4-2|-|TRBD1
ASSQDRGKTEAF
>TRBJ1-2|TRBV28|-|-
ASLEEGVNYGYT
>TRBJ1-5|TRBV28|-|TRBD1
ASSFPTGVPYNQPQH
>TRBJ2-7|TRBV11-2|-|-
ASSFTGTYTYEQY
>TRBJ1-3|TRBV4-3|-|-
ASSRTRQDTIY
>TRBJ2-5|TRBV7-3|-|-
ASSLSGVGWETQY
>TRBJ2-2|TRBV6-6|few|-
ASGRSNTGELF
>TRBJ2-5|TRBV7-3|-|TRBD2
ASSLILAGGLLQETQY
>TRBJ2-2|TRBV19|-|-
ASTPRQRAGELF
>TRBJ1-4|TRBV19|-|TRBD1
ASRRQGEKLF
>TRBJ2-3|TRBV7-9|-|TRBD2
ASSFSTSRFTDTQY
>TRBJ2-7|TRBV5-5|once|-
ASSLEGIYEQY
>TRBJ1-1|TRBV5-1|-|TRBD1
ASSFQGAGTEAF
>TRBJ1-2|TRBV4-3|-|-
ASSQDAGGANYGYT
>TRBJ2-3|TRBV9|-|-
ASSVAFGALGNTQY
>TRBJ1-5|TRBV7-3|-|TRBD1
ASSHLDRHGFNQPQH
>TRBJ1-5|TRBV18|-|TRBD1
ASSPFETGDQPQH
>TRBJ2-1|TRBV6-5|-|TRBD2
ASSYGLASRNEQF
>TRBJ1-5|TRBV21-1|-|-
ASSKSDRVKGFRNQPQH
>TRBJ1-5|TRBV2|-|-
ASNFGTLRNQPQH
>TRBJ2-2|TRBV5-1|-|-
ASSLDAGPNTGELF
>TRBJ2-3|TRBV7-2|-|-
ASSWDFTDTQY
>TRBJ2-1|TRBV27|-|TRBD2
ASSTNQAGTSFDLF
>TRBJ2-3|TRBV6-5|-|TRBD1
ASSTGGAHTDTQY
>TRBJ1-2|TRBV5-1|once|-
ASSFDPRGYGYT
>TRBJ2-5|TRBV28|once|-
ASSSTLLETQY
>TRBJ2-7|TRBV5-4|once|TRBD2
ASSLSGQSSYEQY
>TRBJ2-3|TRBV5-1|-|-
ASSLETRRDLPSTDTQY